This T cell receptor (beta chain) was sequenced for a study of blood T cell repertoires in COVID-19. Across the study: Samples of COVID-19 (acute and convalescent) were obtained from the United States, Italy and Spain. T cells, B-cell-depleted T cells, or PBMCs supplied cDNA or gDNA.

A Seattle source enrolled patients during active infection and followed them longitudinally. V was shortened by 6 bases and J by 0 bases, with 24 bases between the two germline ends. The CDR3 has 19 residues. Germline CDR1 reads LNHDA; CDR2 reads SQIVND (reference sequence). Profiled with immunoSEQ multiplex PCR; TCRdb holds only in-frame clones, not every one. The table records some 270,000 clones, about 86% of them present only once. The sample comprised peripheral blood. This receptor was obtained from a person in their 70s with COVID-19, enrolled during active disease. The chain employs TRBV19 and TRBJ2-1; perhaps TRBD1 as D (6 bases). The CDR3 loop reads CASSIPSSVRGSSYNEQFF. As DNA, the CDR3 is TGTGCCAGTAGCATCCCGTCGTCGGTCAGGGGTAGCTCCTACAATGAGCAGTTCTTC.